The subject of this entry is one T cell receptor (beta chain). The data derive from a study of blood T cells in healthy people across ages. CDR1 and CDR2 (germline): MDHEN, SYDVKM. This CDR3 contains 14 residues. Trimming shortened V by 6 bases and J by 1 base, and 10 bases separated the two germline ends. A second about 7 to 11 cycle PCR used barcoded and J-beta primers. Each CDR3 protein gets one entry after TCRdb re-called the 5' RACE reads with MiXCR. The sample holds some 800,000 distinct CDR3 sequences; 25% are singletons and the top ten take roughly 3.5%. This sample also appeared in a second study, on T cells of mothers and their children.

The sample consisted of blood. The clonotype was recovered from a boy between 5 and 17 years old in good health. The rearrangement links TRBV28 to TRBJ1-3; D is ambiguous. The CDR3 DNA reads as TGTGCCAGCAGGCCCCCGGGTTCTGGAAACACCATATATTTT. Its protein is CASRPPGSGNTIYF.